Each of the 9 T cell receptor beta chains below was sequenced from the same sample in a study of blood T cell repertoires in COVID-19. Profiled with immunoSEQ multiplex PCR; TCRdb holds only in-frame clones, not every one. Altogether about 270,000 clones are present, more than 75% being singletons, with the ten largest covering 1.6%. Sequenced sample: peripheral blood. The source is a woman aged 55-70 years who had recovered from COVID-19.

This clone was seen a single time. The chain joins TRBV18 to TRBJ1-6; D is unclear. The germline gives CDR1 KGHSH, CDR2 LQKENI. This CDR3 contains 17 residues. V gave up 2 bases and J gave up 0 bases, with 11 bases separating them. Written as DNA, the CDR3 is TGTGCCAGCTCACCAGTAGCAGTAAGCTCCTATAATTCACCCCTCCACTTT. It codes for CASSPVAVSSYNSPLHF.

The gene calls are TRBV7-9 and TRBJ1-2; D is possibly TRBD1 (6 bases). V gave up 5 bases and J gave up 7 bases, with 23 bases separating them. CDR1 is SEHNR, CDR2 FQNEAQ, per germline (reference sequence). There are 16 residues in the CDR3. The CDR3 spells CASSDLIAYRVGGYTF. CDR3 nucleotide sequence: TGTGCCAGCAGCGACTTGATAGCTTACAGGGTGGGTGGCTACACCTTC.

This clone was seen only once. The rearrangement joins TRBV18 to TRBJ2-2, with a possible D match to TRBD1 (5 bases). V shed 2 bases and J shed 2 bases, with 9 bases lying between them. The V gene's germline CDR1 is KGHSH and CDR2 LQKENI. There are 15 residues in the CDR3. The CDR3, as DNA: TGTGCCAGCTCACCAATAGACAGAAACACCGGGGAGCTGTTTTTT. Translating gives CASSPIDRNTGELFF.

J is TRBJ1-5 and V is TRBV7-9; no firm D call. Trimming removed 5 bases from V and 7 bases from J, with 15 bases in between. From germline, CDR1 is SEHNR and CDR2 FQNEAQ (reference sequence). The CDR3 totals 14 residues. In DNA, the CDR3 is TGTGCCAGCAGCACCCGGGATGAAAGGCAGCCCCAGCATTTT. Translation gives CASSTRDERQPQHF.

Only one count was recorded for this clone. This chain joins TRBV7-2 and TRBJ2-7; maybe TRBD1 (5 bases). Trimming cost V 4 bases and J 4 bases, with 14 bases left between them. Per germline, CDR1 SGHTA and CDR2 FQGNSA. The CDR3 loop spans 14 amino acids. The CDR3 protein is CASSSFNQGYEQYF. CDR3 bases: TGTGCCAGCAGCTCCTTTAACCAGGGTTACGAGCAGTACTTC.

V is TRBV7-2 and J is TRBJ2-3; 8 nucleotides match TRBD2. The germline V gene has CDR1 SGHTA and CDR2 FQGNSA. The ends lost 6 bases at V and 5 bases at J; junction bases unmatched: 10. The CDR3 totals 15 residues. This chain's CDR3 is CASRPAGGYGDTQYF. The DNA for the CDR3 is TGTGCCAGCAGACCCGCGGGGGGATACGGAGATACGCAGTATTTT.

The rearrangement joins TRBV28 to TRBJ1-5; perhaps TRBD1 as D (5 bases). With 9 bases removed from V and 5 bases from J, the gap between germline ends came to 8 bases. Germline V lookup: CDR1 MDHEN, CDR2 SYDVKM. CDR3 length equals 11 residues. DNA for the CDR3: TGTGCCAGTCTCAGGGATCAGCCCCAGCATTTT. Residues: CASLRDQPQHF.

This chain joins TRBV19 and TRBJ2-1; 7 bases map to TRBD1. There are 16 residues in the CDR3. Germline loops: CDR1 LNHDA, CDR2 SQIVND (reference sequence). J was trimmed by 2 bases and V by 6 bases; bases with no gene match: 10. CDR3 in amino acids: CASSLQGFSPYNEQFF. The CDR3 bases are TGTGCCAGTAGCTTACAGGGGTTTTCCCCCTACAATGAGCAGTTCTTC.

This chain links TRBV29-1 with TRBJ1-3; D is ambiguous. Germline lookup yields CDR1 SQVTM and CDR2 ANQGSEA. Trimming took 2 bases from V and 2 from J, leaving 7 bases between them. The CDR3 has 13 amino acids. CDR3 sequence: CSVELFTGNTIYF. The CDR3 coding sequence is TGCAGCGTTGAACTGTTTACTGGAAACACCATATATTTT. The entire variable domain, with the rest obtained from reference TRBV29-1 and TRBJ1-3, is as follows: SAVISQKPSRDICQRGTSLTIQCQVDSQVTMMFWYRQQPGQSLTLIATANQGSEATYESGFVIDKFPISRPNLTFSTLTVSNMSPEDSSIYLCSVELFTGNTIYFGEGSWLTVV.